This TCR beta chain was found in a study of shared clonotypes between healthy human individuals. TCRdb's copy holds only in-frame clones and misses some; the assay was immunoSEQ multiplex PCR. This sample has 2,500,000 or so clones, with over 85% found just once. V gave up 1 base and J gave up 0 bases; unmatched junction bases: 3. The germline gives CDR1 SEHNR, CDR2 FQNEAQ (reference sequence). The CDR3 has 16 residues. The chain joins TRBV7-9 to TRBJ1-2; 9 nucleotides agree with TRBD1. This receptor was identified in a man between 18 and 29 years old in good health. Specimen: naive CD4+ T cells sorted from blood. The subset is: CD45RA+ positively selected. As DNA, the CDR3 is TGTGCCAGCAGCTTAGAGACAGGGGGTACTAACTATGGCTACACCTTC. Its translation is CASSLETGGTNYGYTF.